Here is one T cell receptor (beta chain) with its context. Its antigen is not identified. Other DNA sequences in the sample encode the same CDR3. Clones were sequenced by immunoSEQ multiplex PCR, and TCRdb holds only the in-frame ones, with some missing. The sample comprises over 150,000 clones, approximately 86% of which are singletons, and approximately 2.1% rests with the top ten. The CDR3 contains 15 residues. Trimming took 0 bases from V and 0 from J, leaving 7 bases between them. Germline V CDR1 and CDR2: LGHNA, YSLEER. The record originates from a study of cytomegalovirus exposure and HLA in healthy donors. Study-wide findings and caveats: In vitro, a few CMV-associated chains proved specific for CMV antigens. Reports described diagnosis of cytomegalovirus status by the classifier as highly specific and sensitive.

Sequencing was performed on PBMCs. The chain links TRBV4-3 to TRBJ2-3; D remains ambiguous. The receptor was derived from a woman under 30 in good health and CMV-seronegative. Here the CDR3 DNA reads TGCGCCAGCAGCCAAGATCGTGGCAGCACAGATACGCAGTATTTT. It is translated as CASSQDRGSTDTQYF.